A single TCR beta chain is shown here with its context. Its antigen is not known. This entry belongs to a study of Graves' ophthalmopathy and Graves' hyperthyroidism. It was on clinical symptoms, serum thyroxine, TRAb, thyroid ultrasound and orbital computed tomography that diagnosis relied. The PBMCs used were ones drawn from around 10 ml of fresh peripheral blood. The CDR3 totals 19 residues. Germline loops: CDR1 KGHDR, CDR2 SFDVKD. V gave up 0 bases and J gave up 2 bases, with 21 bases separating them. Researchers took RNA transcripts and amplified TCR beta CDR3 regions from them. In the first round, RT-PCR was carried out with HTBI primers, and a multiplex PCR formed the second round. From the multiplex PCR reads, TCRdb called clonotypes with MiXCR, one entry per CDR3 protein. Counted here are a few hundred thousand distinct CDR3 sequences, about a sixth occurring once; the ten biggest clones make up roughly 2.3%.

Findings and caveats of the study: Ophthalmopathy cases were distinguished from stable hyperthyroidism by a 13-signature model, reaching about 91% sensitivity and around 80% specificity. A majority of expanded thyroid clonotypes exceeding 0.001 frequency were likewise present in blood.

The receptor was isolated from an adult woman with stable Graves' hyperthyroidism. The rearrangement uses TRBV24-1 and TRBJ1-2; perhaps TRBD1 as D (5 bases). The specimen sequenced was peripheral blood. The CDR3 is CATSDLLAAGTDDNYGYTF. CDR3 DNA: TGTGCCACCAGTGATTTGCTAGCCGCCGGGACCGACGACAACTATGGCTACACCTTC.